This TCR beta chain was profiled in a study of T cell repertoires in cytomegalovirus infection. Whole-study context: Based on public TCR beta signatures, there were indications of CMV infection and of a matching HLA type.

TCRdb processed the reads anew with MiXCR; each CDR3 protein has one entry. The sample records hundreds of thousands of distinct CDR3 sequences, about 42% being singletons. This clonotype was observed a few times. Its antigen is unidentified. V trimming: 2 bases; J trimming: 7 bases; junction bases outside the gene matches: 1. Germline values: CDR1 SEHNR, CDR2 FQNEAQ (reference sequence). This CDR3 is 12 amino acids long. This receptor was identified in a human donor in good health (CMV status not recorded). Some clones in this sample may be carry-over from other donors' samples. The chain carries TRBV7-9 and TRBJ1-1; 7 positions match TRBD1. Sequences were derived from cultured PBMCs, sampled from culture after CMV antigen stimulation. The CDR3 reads CASSLRGLEAFF. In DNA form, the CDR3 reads TGTGCCAGCAGCTTAAGGGGGCTTGAAGCTTTCTTT.